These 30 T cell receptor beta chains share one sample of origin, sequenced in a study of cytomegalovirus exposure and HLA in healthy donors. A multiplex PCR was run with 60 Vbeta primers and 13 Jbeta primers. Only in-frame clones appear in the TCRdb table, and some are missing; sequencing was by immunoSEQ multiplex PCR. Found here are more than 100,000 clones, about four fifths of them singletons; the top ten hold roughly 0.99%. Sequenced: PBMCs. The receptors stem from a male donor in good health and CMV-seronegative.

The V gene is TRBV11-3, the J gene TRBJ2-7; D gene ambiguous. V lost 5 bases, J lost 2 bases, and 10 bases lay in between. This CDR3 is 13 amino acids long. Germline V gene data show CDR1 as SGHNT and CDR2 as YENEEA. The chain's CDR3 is CASSLDWTYEQYF. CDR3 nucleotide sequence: TGTGCCAGCAGCCTTGACTGGACCTACGAGCAGTACTTC.

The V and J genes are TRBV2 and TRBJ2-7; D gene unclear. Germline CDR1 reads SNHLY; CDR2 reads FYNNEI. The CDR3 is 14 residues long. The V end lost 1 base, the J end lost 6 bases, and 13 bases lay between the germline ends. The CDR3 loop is CASSEVLNLGEQYF. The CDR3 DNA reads TGTGCCAGCAGTGAAGTTCTCAACCTAGGCGAGCAGTACTTC.

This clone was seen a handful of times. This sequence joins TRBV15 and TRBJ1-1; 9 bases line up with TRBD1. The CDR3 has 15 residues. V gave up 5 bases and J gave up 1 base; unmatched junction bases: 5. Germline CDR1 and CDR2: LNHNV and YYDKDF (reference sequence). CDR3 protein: CATSGQGLSNTEAFF. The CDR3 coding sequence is TGTGCCACCAGCGGACAGGGGCTATCGAACACTGAAGCTTTCTTT. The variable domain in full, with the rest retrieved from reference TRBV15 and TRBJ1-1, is DAMVIQNPRYQVTQFGKPVTLSCSQTLNHNVMYWYQQKSSQAPKLLFHYYDKDFNNEADTPDNFQSRRPNTSFCFLDIRSPGLGDTAMYLCATSGQGLSNTEAFFGQGTRLTVV.

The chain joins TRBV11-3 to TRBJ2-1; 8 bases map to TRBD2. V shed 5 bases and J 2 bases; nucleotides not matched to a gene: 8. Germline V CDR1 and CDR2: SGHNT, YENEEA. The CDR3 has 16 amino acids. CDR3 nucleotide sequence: TGTGCCAGCAGCCGAGAAACTAGCGGCCCCTACAATGAGCAGTTCTTC. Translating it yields CASSRETSGPYNEQFF.

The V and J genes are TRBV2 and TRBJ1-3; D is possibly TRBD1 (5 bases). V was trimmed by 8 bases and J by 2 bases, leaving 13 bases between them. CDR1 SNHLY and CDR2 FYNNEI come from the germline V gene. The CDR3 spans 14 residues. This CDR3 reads CASLGGVAGNTIYF. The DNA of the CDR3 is TGTGCCAGCCTTGGGGGGGTGGCTGGAAACACCATATATTTT.

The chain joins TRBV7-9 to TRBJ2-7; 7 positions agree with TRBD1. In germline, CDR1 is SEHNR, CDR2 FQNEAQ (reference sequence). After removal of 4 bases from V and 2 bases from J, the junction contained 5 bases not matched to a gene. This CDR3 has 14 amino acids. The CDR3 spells CASSSRQGTYEQYF. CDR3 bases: TGTGCCAGCAGCTCCCGACAGGGCACCTACGAGCAGTACTTC.

The CDR3 DNA reads as TGTGCCAGCAGTTTAAACAGGGGGGGTAATTCACCCCTCCACTTT. As protein: CASSLNRGGNSPLHF. The rearrangement links TRBV27 to TRBJ1-6; TRBD1 matches at 8 bases. This CDR3 has 15 amino acids. V shed 2 bases and J 6 bases; nucleotides not matched to a gene: 3. Germline V gene data show CDR1 as MNHEY and CDR2 as SMNVEV (reference sequence).

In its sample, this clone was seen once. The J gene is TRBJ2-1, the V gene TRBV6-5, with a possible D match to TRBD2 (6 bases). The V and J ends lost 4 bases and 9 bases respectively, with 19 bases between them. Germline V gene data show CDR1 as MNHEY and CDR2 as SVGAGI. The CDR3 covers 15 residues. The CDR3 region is CASSSRGVGGGEQFF. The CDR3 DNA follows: TGTGCCAGCAGTTCACGCGGGGTTGGCGGCGGTGAGCAGTTCTTC.

This CDR3 reads CSVVAQRSYNEQFF. DNA for the CDR3: TGCAGCGTTGTTGCCCAGCGGTCCTACAATGAGCAGTTCTTC. V gene TRBV29-1 combines with J gene TRBJ2-1, with TRBD2 as a possible D gene (5 bases). The CDR3 is 14 residues long. The V end was cut by 4 bases, the J end by 1 base, with 11 bases between. From germline, CDR1 is SQVTM and CDR2 ANQGSEA.

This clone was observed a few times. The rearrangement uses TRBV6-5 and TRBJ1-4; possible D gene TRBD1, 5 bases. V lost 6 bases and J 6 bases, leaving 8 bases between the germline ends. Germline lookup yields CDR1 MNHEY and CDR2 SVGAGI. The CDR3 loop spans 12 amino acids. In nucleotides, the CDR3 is TGTGCCAGCAGGGGGGGGTATGAAAAACTGTTTTTT. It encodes CASRGGYEKLFF.

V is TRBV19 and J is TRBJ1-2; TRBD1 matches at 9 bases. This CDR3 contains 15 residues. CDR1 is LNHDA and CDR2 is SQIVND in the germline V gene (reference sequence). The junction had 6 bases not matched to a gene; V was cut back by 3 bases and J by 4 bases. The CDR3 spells CASSIQGQGFYGYTF. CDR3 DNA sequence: TGTGCCAGTAGTATCCAGGGACAGGGCTTCTATGGCTACACCTTC.

The CDR3: CASSRENEQFF. The DNA of the CDR3 is TGTGCCAGCAGCCGAGAAAATGAGCAGTTCTTC. The V and J genes are TRBV9 and TRBJ2-1; D call uncertain. Germline values: CDR1 SGDLS, CDR2 YYNGEE. This CDR3 is built from 11 residues. V was clipped by 4 bases and J by 7 bases, with 6 bases between them. Variable domain in full (rest from reference TRBV9 and TRBJ2-1): DSGVTQTPKHLITATGQRVTLRCSPRSGDLSVYWYQQSLDQGLQFLIQYYNGEERAKGNILERFSAQQFPDLHSELNLSSLELGDSALYFCASSRENEQFFGPGTRLTVL.

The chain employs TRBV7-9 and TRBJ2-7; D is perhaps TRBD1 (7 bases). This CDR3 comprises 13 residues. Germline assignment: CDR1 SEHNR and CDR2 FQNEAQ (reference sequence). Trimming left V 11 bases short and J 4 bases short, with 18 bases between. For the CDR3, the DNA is TGTGCCGGAGGGGACAGCCGAAGTTACGAGCAGTACTTC. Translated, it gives CAGGDSRSYEQYF.

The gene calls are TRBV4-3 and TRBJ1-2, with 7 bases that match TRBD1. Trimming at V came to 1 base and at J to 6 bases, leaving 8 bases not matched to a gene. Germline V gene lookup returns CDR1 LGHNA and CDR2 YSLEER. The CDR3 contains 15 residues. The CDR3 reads CASSQVAGTADGYTF. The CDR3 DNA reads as TGCGCCAGCAGCCAAGTCGCCGGGACAGCCGATGGCTACACCTTC.

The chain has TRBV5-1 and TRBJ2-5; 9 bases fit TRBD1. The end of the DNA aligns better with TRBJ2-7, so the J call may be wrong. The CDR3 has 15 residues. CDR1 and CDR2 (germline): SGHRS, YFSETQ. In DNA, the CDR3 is TGCGCCAGCAGCTTAGGGACAGGGATGTCCCACGAGCAGTACTTC. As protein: CASSLGTGMSHEQYF.

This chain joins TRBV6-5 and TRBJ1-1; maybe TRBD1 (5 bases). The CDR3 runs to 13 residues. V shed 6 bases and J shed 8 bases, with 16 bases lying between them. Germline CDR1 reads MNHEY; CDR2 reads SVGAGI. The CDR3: CASSNKPGIEAFF. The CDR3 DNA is TGTGCCAGCAGCAATAAACCAGGGATAGAAGCTTTCTTT.

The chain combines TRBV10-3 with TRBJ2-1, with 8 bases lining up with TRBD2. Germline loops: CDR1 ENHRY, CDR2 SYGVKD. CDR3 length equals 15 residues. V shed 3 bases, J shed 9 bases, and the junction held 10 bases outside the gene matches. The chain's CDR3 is CAISDPAGAGAEQFF. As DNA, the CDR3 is TGTGCCATCAGTGATCCAGCGGGGGCTGGGGCTGAGCAGTTCTTC.

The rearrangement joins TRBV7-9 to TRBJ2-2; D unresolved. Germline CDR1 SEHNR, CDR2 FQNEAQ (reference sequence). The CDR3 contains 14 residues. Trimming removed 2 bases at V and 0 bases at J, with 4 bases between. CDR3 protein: CASSLQTNTGELFF. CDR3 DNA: TGTGCCAGCAGCTTACAGACGAACACCGGGGAGCTGTTTTTT. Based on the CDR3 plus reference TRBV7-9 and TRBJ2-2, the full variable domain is DTGVSQNPRHKITKRGQNVTFRCDPISEHNRLYWYRQTLGQGPEFLTYFQNEAQLEKSRLLSDRFSAERPKGSFSTLEIQRTEQGDSAMYLCASSLQTNTGELFFGEGSRLTVL.

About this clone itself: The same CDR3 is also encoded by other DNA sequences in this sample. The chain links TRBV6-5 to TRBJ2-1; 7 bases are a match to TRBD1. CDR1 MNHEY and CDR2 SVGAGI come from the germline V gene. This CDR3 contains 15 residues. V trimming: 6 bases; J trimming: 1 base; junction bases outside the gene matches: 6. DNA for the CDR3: TGTGCCAGCAGCTTACAGGGGTCTTCCTACAATGAGCAGTTCTTC. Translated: CASSLQGSSYNEQFF.

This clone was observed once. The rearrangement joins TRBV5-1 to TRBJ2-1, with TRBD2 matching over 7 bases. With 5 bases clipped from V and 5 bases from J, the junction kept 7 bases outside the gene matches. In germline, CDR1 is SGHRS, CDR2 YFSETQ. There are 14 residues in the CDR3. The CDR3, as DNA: TGCGCCAGCAGTCGGCGGGGGAATAACAATGAGCAGTTCTTC. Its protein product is CASSRRGNNNEQFF.

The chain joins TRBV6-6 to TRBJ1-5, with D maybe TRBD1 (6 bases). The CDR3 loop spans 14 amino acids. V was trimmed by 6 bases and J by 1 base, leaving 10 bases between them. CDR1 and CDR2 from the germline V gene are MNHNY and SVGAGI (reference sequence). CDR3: CASSSTGSNQPQHF. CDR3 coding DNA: TGTGCCAGCAGCAGTACAGGGAGCAATCAGCCCCAGCATTTT.

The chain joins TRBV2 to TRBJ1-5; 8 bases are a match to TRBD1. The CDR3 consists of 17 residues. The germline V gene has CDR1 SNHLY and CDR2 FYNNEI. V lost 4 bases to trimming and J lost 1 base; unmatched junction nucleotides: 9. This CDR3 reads CASSGNRGGVSNQPQHF. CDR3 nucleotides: TGTGCCAGCAGTGGGAACAGGGGGGGGGTGAGCAATCAGCCCCAGCATTTT.

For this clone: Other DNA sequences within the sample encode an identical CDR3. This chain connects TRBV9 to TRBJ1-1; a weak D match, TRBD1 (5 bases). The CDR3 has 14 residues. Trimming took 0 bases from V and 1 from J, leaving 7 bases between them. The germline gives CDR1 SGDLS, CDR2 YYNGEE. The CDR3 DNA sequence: TGTGCCAGCAGCGTAGGGGGGGAGAACACTGAAGCTTTCTTT. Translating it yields CASSVGGENTEAFF.

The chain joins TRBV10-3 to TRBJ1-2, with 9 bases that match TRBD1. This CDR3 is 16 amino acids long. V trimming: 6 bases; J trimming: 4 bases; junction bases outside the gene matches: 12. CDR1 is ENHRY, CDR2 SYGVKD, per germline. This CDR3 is CAIRGTGWRKIYGYTF. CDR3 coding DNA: TGTGCCATCAGGGGGACAGGGTGGAGGAAAATCTATGGCTACACCTTC.

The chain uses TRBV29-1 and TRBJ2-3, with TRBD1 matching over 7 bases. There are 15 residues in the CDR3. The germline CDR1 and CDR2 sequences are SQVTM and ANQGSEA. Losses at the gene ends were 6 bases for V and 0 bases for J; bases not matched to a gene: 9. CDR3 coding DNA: TGCAGCGTCCTGCTGGGACAGTCGAGCACAGATACGCAGTATTTT. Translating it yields CSVLLGQSSTDTQYF.

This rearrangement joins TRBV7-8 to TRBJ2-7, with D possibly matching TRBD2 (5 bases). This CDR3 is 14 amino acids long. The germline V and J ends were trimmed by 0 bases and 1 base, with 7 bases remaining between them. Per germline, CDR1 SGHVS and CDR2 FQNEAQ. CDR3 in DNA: TGTGCCAGCAGCTTAGCCCCGGGGTCCTACGAGCAGTACTTC. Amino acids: CASSLAPGSYEQYF.

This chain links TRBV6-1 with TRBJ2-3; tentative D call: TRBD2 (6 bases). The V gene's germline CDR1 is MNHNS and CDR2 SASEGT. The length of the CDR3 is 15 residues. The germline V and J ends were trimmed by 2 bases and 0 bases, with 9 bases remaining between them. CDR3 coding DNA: TGTGCCAGCAGTGAAACTCGGGGGAGCACAGATACGCAGTATTTT. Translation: CASSETRGSTDTQYF.

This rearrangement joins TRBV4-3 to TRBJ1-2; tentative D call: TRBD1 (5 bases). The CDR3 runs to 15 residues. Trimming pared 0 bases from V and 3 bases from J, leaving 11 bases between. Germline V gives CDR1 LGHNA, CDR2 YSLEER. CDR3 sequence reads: CASSQDGAGYYGYTF. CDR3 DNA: TGCGCCAGCAGCCAAGATGGAGCAGGGTACTATGGCTACACCTTC.

CDR3 loop: CASSLGPGQGFEQYF. As DNA, the CDR3 is TGTGCCAGCAGCTTAGGGCCGGGACAGGGCTTCGAGCAGTACTTC. This chain joins TRBV11-2 and TRBJ2-7, with TRBD1 matching 9 bases. The CDR3 has 15 amino acids. Germline V gene lookup returns CDR1 SGHAT and CDR2 FQNNGV. The trim removed 1 base at V and 6 bases at J, leaving 7 bases unmatched.

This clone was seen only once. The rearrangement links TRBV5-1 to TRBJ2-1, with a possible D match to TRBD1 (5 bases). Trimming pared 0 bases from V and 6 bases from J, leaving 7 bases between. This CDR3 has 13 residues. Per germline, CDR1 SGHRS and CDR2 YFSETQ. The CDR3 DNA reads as TGCGCCAGCAGCTTGGAGGGGTCCAATGAGCAGTTCTTC. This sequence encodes CASSLEGSNEQFF.